The 9 T cell receptor beta chains presented below share a single source sample, sequenced in a study of PD-1 blockade in classical Hodgkin lymphoma. Measured with immunoSEQ multiplex PCR; TCRdb has only the in-frame clones, and not every one. This repertoire shows some 27,000 clones, about 82% found once; its top ten account for about 0.59%. Indicated time point: cycle 4 day 1 (C4D1), after about 6 weeks of nivolumab. Relapse after autologous stem cell transplantation occurred in every patient, and brentuximab vedotin exposure varied. Magnetic depletion of unwanted cells isolated CD4+ T cells from thawed PBMCs. The material was CD4+ T cells from blood, obtained before the fourth cycle of nivolumab. Receptors originate from a human donor with classical Hodgkin lymphoma.

The chain couples TRBV30 to TRBJ2-7, with D possibly TRBD1 on 6 matching bases. This CDR3 comprises 13 residues. The germline CDR1 and CDR2 sequences are GTSNPN and SVGIG (reference sequence). Trimming took off 2 bases at V and 1 base at J, with 9 bases between the two ends. The CDR3 loop is CAWSTGFSYEQYF. The CDR3 DNA reads TGTGCCTGGAGTACAGGGTTTTCCTACGAGCAGTACTTC.

The rearrangement links TRBV4-1 to TRBJ1-2, with D unclear. V lost 1 base, J lost 4 bases, and 16 bases lay in between. This CDR3 is built from 16 residues. CDR1 is MGHRA, CDR2 YSYEKL, per germline. CDR3 DNA: TGCGCCAGCAGCCAAGGACGGACCGCGGATTTCTATGGCTACACCTTC. It is translated as CASSQGRTADFYGYTF.

The rearrangement links TRBV5-1 to TRBJ2-5, with a possible D match to TRBD2 (5 bases). The CDR3 contains 15 residues. Trimming took off 4 bases at V and 5 bases at J, with 18 bases between the two ends. CDR1 and CDR2 (germline): SGHRS, YFSETQ. The CDR3 spells CASSLSGVRGETQYF. The CDR3 DNA reads TGCGCCAGCAGCCTTTCAGGAGTGCGCGGGGAGACCCAGTACTTC.

This chain joins TRBV28 and TRBJ2-3; D not resolved. This CDR3 is built from 14 residues. V was cut by 6 bases and J by 6 bases, with 16 bases left in between. Germline V gene lookup returns CDR1 MDHEN and CDR2 SYDVKM. The CDR3 loop is CASSLIIMGDTQYF. The DNA for the CDR3 is TGTGCCAGCAGCTTGATAATAATGGGGGATACGCAGTATTTT.

The genes are TRBV6-5 and TRBJ1-2, with 7 bases identical to TRBD1. Germline values: CDR1 MNHEY, CDR2 SVGAGI. This CDR3 region has 16 residues. V shed 0 bases, J shed 4 bases, and the junction held 8 bases outside the gene matches. The CDR3 bases are TGTGCCAGCAGTTACTCGAGAGGGGGCGCGTCCTATGGCTACACCTTC. Its protein product is CASSYSRGGASYGYTF.

The chain employs TRBV5-8 and TRBJ2-1; 8 nucleotides line up with TRBD2. Germline CDR1 SGHTS, CDR2 YDEGEE. The CDR3 extends over 13 amino acids. Trimming removed 2 bases from V and 8 bases from J; junction bases left unmatched: 3. Here the CDR3 DNA reads TGTGCCAGCAGCTTTCAAGCGGGGGATGAGCAGTTCTTC. Residues: CASSFQAGDEQFF.

The CDR3 region is CASSSQRADQPQHF. The DNA for the CDR3 is TGTGCCAGTAGTTCGCAAAGGGCCGATCAGCCCCAGCATTTT. This chain links TRBV19 with TRBJ1-5; D is ambiguous. Per germline, CDR1 LNHDA and CDR2 SQIVND (reference sequence). V shed 5 bases and J shed 5 bases, with 13 bases lying between them. The CDR3 has 14 amino acids.

The chain links TRBV5-1 to TRBJ1-1; possibly TRBD1 for D (5 bases). V lost 4 bases and J 1 base, leaving 11 bases between the germline ends. Germline V gives CDR1 SGHRS, CDR2 YFSETQ. The CDR3 sequence is 14 residues long. CDR3 sequence: CASSPGTENTEAFF. CDR3 sequence (DNA): TGCGCCAGCAGCCCCGGGACGGAGAACACTGAAGCTTTCTTT.

The chain couples TRBV7-2 to TRBJ1-1; possibly TRBD1 for D (5 bases). V lost 6 bases and J 6 bases, leaving 17 bases between the germline ends. Per the germline V gene, CDR1 is SGHTA and CDR2 is FQGNSA. The CDR3 runs to 14 residues. As DNA, the CDR3 is TGTGCCAGCAGTTCCCGCGGGGGTTATTCTGAAGCTTTCTTT. The encoded protein is CASSSRGGYSEAFF.